This entry describes one T cell receptor (beta chain). The data derive from a study of blood T cell repertoires in COVID-19. Only in-frame clones appear in the TCRdb table, and some are missing; sequencing was by immunoSEQ multiplex PCR. The sample holds a few hundred thousand clones, around 83% seen once. This CDR3 region has 15 residues. Losses at the gene ends were 6 bases for V and 5 bases for J; bases not matched to a gene: 8. Germline values: CDR1 MNHEY, CDR2 SVGEGT. The chain combines TRBV6-2 or TRBV6-3 with TRBJ1-4, with TRBD1 identical over 8 bases. Sequenced material: PBMCs or T cells enriched from blood (not recorded which). This clonotype originated in a woman aged 45-60 years who had recovered from COVID-19. In DNA, the CDR3 is TGTGCCAGCAGCCAGACGGACAGGGCGAATGAAAAACTGTTTTTT. It specifies CASSQTDRANEKLFF.